This T cell receptor beta chain was recorded in a study of T cell repertoires in ileal Crohn's disease. Germline lookup yields CDR1 LNHDA and CDR2 SQIVND (reference sequence). V shed 7 bases, J shed 0 bases, and the junction held 5 bases outside the gene matches. The CDR3 length is 14 residues. The assay was immunoSEQ multiplex PCR, and TCRdb's table has in-frame clones only and misses some. Of tens of thousands of clones listed, 85% to 90% were seen once; the top ten hold roughly 2%. Time point specified: neoterminal ileum biopsy at postoperative endoscopy, about 6 months after surgery. This clone has only one observation.

This sequence joins TRBV19 and TRBJ1-1; 7 bases fit TRBD1. Sequencing used ileal tissue. The TCR originated in an adult with Crohn's disease. The CDR3 coding sequence is TGTGCCAGTACCTTGGGACAGATGAACACTGAAGCTTTCTTT. Translating it yields CASTLGQMNTEAFF.